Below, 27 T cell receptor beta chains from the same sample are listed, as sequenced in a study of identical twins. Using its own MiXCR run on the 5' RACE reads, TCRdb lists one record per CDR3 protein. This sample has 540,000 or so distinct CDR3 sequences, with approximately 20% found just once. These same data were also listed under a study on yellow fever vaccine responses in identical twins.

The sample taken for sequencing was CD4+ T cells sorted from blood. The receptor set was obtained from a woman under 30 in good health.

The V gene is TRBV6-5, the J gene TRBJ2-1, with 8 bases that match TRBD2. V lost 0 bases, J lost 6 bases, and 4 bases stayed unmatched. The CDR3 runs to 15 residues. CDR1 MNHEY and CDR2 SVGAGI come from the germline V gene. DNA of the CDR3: TGTGCCAGCAGTTACTCCCTAGCGGGTATCAATGAGCAGTTCTTC. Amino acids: CASSYSLAGINEQFF.

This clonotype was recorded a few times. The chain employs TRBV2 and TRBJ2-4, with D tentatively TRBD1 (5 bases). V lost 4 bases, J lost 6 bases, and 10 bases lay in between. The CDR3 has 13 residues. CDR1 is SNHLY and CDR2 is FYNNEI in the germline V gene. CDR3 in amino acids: CASSGEGVNIQYF. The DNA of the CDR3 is TGTGCCAGCAGTGGAGAAGGGGTAAACATTCAGTACTTC.

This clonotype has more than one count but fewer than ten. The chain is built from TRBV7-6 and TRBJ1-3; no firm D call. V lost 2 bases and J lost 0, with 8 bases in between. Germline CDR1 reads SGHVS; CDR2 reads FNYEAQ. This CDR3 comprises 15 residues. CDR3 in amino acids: CASSLQTISGNTIYF. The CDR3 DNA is TGTGCCAGCAGCTTACAGACCATCTCTGGAAACACCATATATTTT.

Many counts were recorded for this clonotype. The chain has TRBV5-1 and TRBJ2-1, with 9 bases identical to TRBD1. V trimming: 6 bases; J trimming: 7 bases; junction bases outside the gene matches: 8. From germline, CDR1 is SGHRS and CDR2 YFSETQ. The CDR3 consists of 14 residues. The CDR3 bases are TGCGCCAGCACCCCACAGGGGGCAGGTAATGAGCAGTTCTTC. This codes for CASTPQGAGNEQFF.

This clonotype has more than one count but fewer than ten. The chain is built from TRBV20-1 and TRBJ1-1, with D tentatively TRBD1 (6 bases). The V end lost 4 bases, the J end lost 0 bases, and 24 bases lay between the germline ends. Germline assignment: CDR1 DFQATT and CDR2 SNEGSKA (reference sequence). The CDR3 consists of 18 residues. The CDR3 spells CSAIIDSETGYMNTEAFF. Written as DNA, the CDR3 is TGCAGTGCTATCATAGACTCGGAAACAGGGTACATGAACACTGAAGCTTTCTTT.

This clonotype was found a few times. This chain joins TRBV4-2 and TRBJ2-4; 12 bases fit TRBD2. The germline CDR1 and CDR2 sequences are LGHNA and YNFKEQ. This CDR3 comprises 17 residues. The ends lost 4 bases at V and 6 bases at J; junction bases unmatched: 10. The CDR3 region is CASSPHPSGGVINIQYF. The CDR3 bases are TGTGCCAGCAGCCCCCATCCTAGCGGGGGGGTGATAAACATTCAGTACTTC.

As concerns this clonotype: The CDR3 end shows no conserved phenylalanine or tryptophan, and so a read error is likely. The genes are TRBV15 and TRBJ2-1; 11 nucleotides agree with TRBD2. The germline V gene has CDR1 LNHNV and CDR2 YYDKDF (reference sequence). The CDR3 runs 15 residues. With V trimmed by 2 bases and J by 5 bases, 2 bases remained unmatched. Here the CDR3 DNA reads TGTGCCACCAGCAGAACTAGCGGGGGCCACAATGAGCAGTTCTAC. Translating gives CATSRTSGGHNEQFY.

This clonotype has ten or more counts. The CDR3 sequence: CASSSLGPYEQYV. The CDR3, as DNA: TGTGCCAGCAGCTCCTTAGGGCCATACGAGCAGTACGTC. The chain has TRBV7-2 and TRBJ2-7; D uncertain. V was shortened by 4 bases and J by 4 bases, with 11 bases between the two germline ends. The CDR3 is 13 amino acids. Looked up from germline, CDR1 is SGHTA and CDR2 is FQGNSA.

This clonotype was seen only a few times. CDR3 region: CASSARGQETQYF. CDR3 nucleotide sequence: TGTGCCAGCAGTGCCCGGGGGCAAGAGACCCAGTACTTC. The chain joins TRBV2 to TRBJ2-5; maybe TRBD2 (6 bases). Trimming left V 4 bases short and J 2 bases short, with 8 bases between. CDR1 is SNHLY and CDR2 is FYNNEI in the germline V gene. The CDR3 length is 13 residues.

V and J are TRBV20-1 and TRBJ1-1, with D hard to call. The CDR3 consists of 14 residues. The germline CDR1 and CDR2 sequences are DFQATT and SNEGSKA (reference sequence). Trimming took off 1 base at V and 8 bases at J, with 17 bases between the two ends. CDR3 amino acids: CSARVDGYLGEAFF. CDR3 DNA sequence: TGCAGTGCTAGAGTGGACGGTTATTTAGGGGAAGCTTTCTTT.

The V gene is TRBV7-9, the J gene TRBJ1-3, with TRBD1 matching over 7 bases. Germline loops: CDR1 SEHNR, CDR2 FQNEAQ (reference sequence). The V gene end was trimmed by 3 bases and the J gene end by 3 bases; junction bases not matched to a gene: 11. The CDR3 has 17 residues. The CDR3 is CASSLGSGGLGGNTIYF. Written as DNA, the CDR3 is TGTGCCAGCAGCTTGGGATCAGGGGGTCTTGGTGGAAACACCATATATTTT.

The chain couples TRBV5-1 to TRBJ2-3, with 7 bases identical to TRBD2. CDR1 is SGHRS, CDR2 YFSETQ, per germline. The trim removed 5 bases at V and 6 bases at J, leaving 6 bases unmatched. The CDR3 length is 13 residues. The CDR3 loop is CASRPSGMDTQYF. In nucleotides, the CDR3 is TGCGCCAGCAGGCCCAGCGGGATGGATACGCAGTATTTT.

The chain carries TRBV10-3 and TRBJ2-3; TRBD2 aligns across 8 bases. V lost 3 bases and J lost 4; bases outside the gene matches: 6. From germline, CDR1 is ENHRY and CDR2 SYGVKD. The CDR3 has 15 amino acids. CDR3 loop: CAISDFMTSADTQYF. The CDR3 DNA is TGTGCCATCAGTGATTTTATGACTAGCGCAGATACGCAGTATTTT.

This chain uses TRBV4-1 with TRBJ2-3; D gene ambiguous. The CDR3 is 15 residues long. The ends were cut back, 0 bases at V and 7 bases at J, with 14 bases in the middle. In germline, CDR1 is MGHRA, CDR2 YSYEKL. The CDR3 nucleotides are TGCGCCAGCAGCCAAGATGAAGGTCCATTTAATACGCAGTATTTT. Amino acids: CASSQDEGPFNTQYF.

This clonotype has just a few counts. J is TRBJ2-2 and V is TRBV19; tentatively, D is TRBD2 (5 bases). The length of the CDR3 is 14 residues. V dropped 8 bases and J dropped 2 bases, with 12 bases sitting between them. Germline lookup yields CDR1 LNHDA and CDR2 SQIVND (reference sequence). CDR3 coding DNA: TGTGCCAGTGGGTCAGCGGTCAACACCGGGGAGCTGTTTTTT. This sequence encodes CASGSAVNTGELFF. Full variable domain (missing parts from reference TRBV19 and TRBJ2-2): DGGITQSPKYLFRKEGQNVTLSCEQNLNHDAMYWYRQDPGQGLRLIYYSQIVNDFQKGDIAEGYSVSREKKESFPLTVTSAQKNPTAFYLCASGSAVNTGELFFGEGSRLTVL.

CDR3 coding DNA: TGTGCCAGCAGCCCAGGACTTTCGGTTTCTTACGAGCAGTACGTC. This codes for CASSPGLSVSYEQYV. The rearrangement links TRBV3-1 to TRBJ2-7; D is perhaps TRBD2 (5 bases). The germline gives CDR1 LGHDT, CDR2 YNNKEL (reference sequence). CDR3 length: 15 residues. V lost 4 bases and J lost 4, with 17 bases in between.

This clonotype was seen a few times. CDR3 loop: CASSSRTEIEAFF. As DNA, the CDR3 is TGTGCCAGCAGCTCCCGGACCGAGATAGAAGCTTTCTTT. The V gene is TRBV13, the J gene TRBJ1-1; D remains ambiguous. The V and J ends lost 4 bases and 8 bases respectively, with 14 bases between them. CDR1 is PRHDT and CDR2 is FYEKMQ in the germline V gene (reference sequence). This CDR3 comprises 13 residues.

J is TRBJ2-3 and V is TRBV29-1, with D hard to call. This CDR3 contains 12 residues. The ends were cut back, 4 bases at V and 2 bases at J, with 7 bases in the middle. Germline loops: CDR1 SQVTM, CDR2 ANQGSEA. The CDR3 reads CSVVPYTDTQYF. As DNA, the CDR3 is TGCAGCGTTGTCCCCTACACAGATACGCAGTATTTT.

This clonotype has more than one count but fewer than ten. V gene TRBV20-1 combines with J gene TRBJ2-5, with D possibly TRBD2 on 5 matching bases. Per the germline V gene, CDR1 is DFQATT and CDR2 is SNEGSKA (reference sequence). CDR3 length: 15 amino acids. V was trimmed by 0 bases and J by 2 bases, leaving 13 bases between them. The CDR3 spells CSARDLLRAQETQYF. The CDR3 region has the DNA TGCAGTGCTAGAGATCTTCTGCGGGCGCAAGAGACCCAGTACTTC.

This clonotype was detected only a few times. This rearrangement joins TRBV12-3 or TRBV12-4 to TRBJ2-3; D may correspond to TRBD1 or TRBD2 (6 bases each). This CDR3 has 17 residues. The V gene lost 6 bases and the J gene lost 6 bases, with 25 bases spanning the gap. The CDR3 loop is CASRGAPRLGGRDTQYF. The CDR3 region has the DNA TGTGCCAGCAGAGGAGCGCCAAGACTAGGGGGACGGGATACGCAGTATTTT.

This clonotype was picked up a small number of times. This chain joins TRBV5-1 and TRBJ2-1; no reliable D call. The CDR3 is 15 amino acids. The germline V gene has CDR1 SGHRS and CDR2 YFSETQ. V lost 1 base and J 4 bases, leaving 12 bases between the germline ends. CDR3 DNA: TGCGCCAGCAGCTTGTACAGCGCTAGGTACAATGAGCAGTTCTTC. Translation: CASSLYSARYNEQFF. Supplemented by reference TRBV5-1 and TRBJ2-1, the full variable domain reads KAGVTQTPRYLIKTRGQQVTLSCSPISGHRSVSWYQQTPGQGLQFLFEYFSETQRNKGNFPGRFSGRQFSNSRSEMNVSTLELGDSALYLCASSLYSARYNEQFFGPGTRLTVL.

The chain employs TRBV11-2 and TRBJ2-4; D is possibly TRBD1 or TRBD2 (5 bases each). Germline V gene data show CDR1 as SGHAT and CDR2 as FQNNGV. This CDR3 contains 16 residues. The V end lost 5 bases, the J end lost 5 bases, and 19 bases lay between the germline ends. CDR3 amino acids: CASSQTGTPFENIQYF. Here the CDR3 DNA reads TGTGCCAGCAGCCAAACCGGGACGCCATTTGAAAACATTCAGTACTTC.

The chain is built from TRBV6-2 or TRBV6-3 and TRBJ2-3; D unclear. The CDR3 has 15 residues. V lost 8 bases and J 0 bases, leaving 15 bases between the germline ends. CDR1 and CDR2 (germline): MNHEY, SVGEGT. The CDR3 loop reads CASGLRVTSTDTQYF. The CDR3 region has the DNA TGTGCCAGCGGGCTTCGCGTGACTAGCACAGATACGCAGTATTTT.

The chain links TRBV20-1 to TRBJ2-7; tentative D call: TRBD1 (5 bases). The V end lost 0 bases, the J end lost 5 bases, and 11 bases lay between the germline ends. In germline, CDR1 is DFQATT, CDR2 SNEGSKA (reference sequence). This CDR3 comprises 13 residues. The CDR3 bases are TGCAGTGCTAGAGATCTAAGGGGCAACGAGCAGTACTTC. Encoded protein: CSARDLRGNEQYF.

CDR3 protein: CASSLGRITEAFF. In DNA, the CDR3 is TGTGCCAGCAGTTTAGGTCGTATCACTGAAGCTTTCTTT. The chain joins TRBV27 to TRBJ1-1; D unclear. This CDR3 comprises 13 residues. Trimming shortened V by 2 bases and J by 4 bases, and 8 bases separated the two germline ends. From germline, CDR1 is MNHEY and CDR2 SMNVEV (reference sequence).

In DNA form, the CDR3 reads TGTGCCACCAGCAGAGATCGGCAGGGTGGAACAGATACGCAGTATTTT. It encodes CATSRDRQGGTDTQYF. The chain joins TRBV15 to TRBJ2-3; D might be TRBD1 (5 bases). The V end lost 0 bases, the J end lost 3 bases, and 13 bases lay between the germline ends. The CDR3 is 16 residues long. CDR1 and CDR2 from the germline V gene are LNHNV and YYDKDF (reference sequence).

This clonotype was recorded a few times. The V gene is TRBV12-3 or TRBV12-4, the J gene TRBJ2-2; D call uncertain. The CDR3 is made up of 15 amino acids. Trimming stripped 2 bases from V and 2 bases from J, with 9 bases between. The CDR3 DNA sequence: TGTGCCAGCAGTTTAACCAACCTAAACACCGGGGAGCTGTTTTTT. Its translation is CASSLTNLNTGELFF.